This paragraph covers one T cell receptor beta chain sequence. Its antigen is not identified. Regarding time point: persistent/refractory GD, antithyroid drugs over 5 years with positive TRAb. Researchers made the TCR library from RNA that was extracted from PBMCs. These data are taken from a study of regulatory T cells in long-lasting Graves disease. Study conclusions and caveats: The small sample size may have reduced accuracy. Repertoires from persistent disease leaned toward TRBV28, TRBJ1-2 and TRBJ2-5.

Germline V gene lookup returns CDR1 MNHNS and CDR2 SASEGT. The CDR3 consists of 14 residues. The V segment lost 7 bases and the J segment 4 bases; nucleotides outside the gene matches: 6. Building of the TCR beta libraries involved iRepertoire HTBI primers and Arm-PCR of CDR3 regions. TCRdb re-called the multiplex PCR reads with MiXCR, one entry per CDR3 protein. The data contain about 460,000 distinct CDR3 sequences, roughly 23% of them singletons. The starting material was peripheral blood mononuclear cells (PBMCs), obtained when the disease was refractory, from a patient treated with antithyroid drugs. The source of this sequence is a female donor with Graves disease. The chain carries TRBV6-1 and TRBJ2-1; 8 bases fit TRBD1. For the CDR3, the DNA is TGTGCCAGCACCCCGGGACAGGAGTACAATGAGCAGTTCTTC. It encodes CASTPGQEYNEQFF.